This is a list of T cell receptor beta chains from one sample in a study of cytomegalovirus exposure and HLA in healthy donors. Sequencing used immunoSEQ multiplex PCR; TCRdb keeps in-frame clones, though not all of them. Of some 200,000 clones listed, around three quarters are singletons. The specimen sequenced was PBMCs. The receptors here all came from a woman in her 30s in good health and CMV-seropositive. Each CDR3 is given with its conserved first and last residue. Fields, in order: V gene, D gene, J gene, CDR3 length, CDR3 protein. D genes are given only for firm matches.

>TRBV6-5|TRBD1|TRBJ2-1|15
CASSPRDRVDNEQFF
>TRBV29-1|-|TRBJ1-2|13
CSVEGVAGYGYTF
>TRBV30|TRBD2|TRBJ2-6|18
CAWSQAGVGFSGANVLTF
>TRBV6-7|-|TRBJ2-5|14
CASSSRRGPETQYF
>TRBV30|-|TRBJ1-2|14
CAWSGGVRGEGYTF
>TRBV6-6|-|TRBJ1-4|14
CASSQGGLWEKLFF
>TRBV27|-|TRBJ1-5|15
CATSVTGTSNQPQHF
>TRBV2|TRBD2|TRBJ2-3|17
CASSEPGAGALTDTQYF
>TRBV14|-|TRBJ1-2|14
CASSQDAGNYGYTF
>TRBV7-8|TRBD1|TRBJ2-1|13
CASRQDRGNEQFF
>TRBV28|-|TRBJ1-4|12
CASRSGSRKLFF
>TRBV30|-|TRBJ1-2|18
CALKTTPETRDRFRGYTF
>TRBV5-1|TRBD2|TRBJ2-7|14
CASSLETSVHEQYF
>TRBV28|-|TRBJ1-4|15
CASREGWRANEKLFF
>TRBV14|TRBD2|TRBJ2-5|16
CASSQDVRGGMETQYF
>TRBV6-6|TRBD1|TRBJ1-2|12
CASTRQGNGYTF
>TRBV27|TRBD2|TRBJ2-3|16
CASSLGGLATSLTQYF
>TRBV15|TRBD2|TRBJ2-1|15
CATSPGLAGGNEQFF
>TRBV7-2|-|TRBJ1-6|16
CASSLETGLKNSPLHF
>TRBV7-2|-|TRBJ1-1|15
CASSFPEGANTEAFF
>TRBV4-3|TRBD2|TRBJ2-3|17
CASSQDVGDNSGRTQYF
>TRBV7-9|-|TRBJ1-3|15
CASIVLGAAGNTIYF
>TRBV5-1|-|TRBJ1-2|15
CASSLAWAGNYGYTF
>TRBV7-9|TRBD1|TRBJ1-1|12
CASRTGQGEAFF
>TRBV27|-|TRBJ2-2|14
CASSYAHQYGELFF
>TRBV19|-|TRBJ2-3|12
CASEDYTDTQYF
>TRBV6-6|TRBD2|TRBJ2-3|16
CASRLAGGTSTDTQYF
>TRBV30|TRBD1|TRBJ1-6|15
CAWSPPGQGRSPLHF
>TRBV19|-|TRBJ2-1|17
CASRESQGVRGDNEQFF
>TRBV18|-|TRBJ1-5|16
CASSPLAGALNQPQHF
>TRBV15|-|TRBJ2-5|13
CATSRQGWETQYF
>TRBV5-4|-|TRBJ1-2|12
CASSLDSDGYTF
>TRBV28|TRBD1|TRBJ2-7|14
CASSFYRGPYEQYF
>TRBV5-5|-|TRBJ2-7|13
CASSLMGPYEQYF
>TRBV7-9|TRBD1|TRBJ1-4|17
CASSIPGTVRVGEKLFF
>TRBV27|-|TRBJ1-4|14
CASSLQMGAEKLFF
>TRBV4-3|TRBD1|TRBJ1-6|16
CASSRDGTGANSPLHF
>TRBV5-1|-|TRBJ2-7|14
CASNWGVGSYEQYF
>TRBV6-5|TRBD1|TRBJ1-2|14
CASSFYRGDYGYTF
>TRBV28|-|TRBJ1-1|12
CASSLPGTEAFF
>TRBV4-1|-|TRBJ1-1|14
CASRQTVLVTEAFF
>TRBV2|TRBD2|TRBJ2-7|14
CASSETRGGNEQCF
>TRBV10-3|TRBD1|TRBJ1-4|15
CAISRQGATNEKLFF
>TRBV4-3|TRBD1|TRBJ2-1|16
CASSQDYRGQYNEQFF
>TRBV6-1|TRBD1|TRBJ1-6|15
CASSLGGTGVSPLHF
>TRBV10-3|-|TRBJ1-5|15
CAIRDTRDSNQPQHF
>TRBV28|-|TRBJ1-3|15
CASTSAPIAGNTIYF
>TRBV30|-|TRBJ2-5|16
CAWSRTLGYKQETQYF
>TRBV10-3|-|TRBJ2-7|12
CATRVGGYEQYF
>TRBV5-1|-|TRBJ1-4|14
CASSGSTGREKLFF
>TRBV4-1|-|TRBJ2-5|14
CASSQDTGLKTQYF
>TRBV7-9|TRBD1|TRBJ1-2|17
CASSLIPGQGIAYGYTF
>TRBV5-6|TRBD2|TRBJ2-3|15
CASSSTSGSADTQYF
>TRBV5-1|TRBD1|TRBJ2-5|14
CASSWVGQQETQYF
>TRBV6-5|TRBD1|TRBJ1-2|13
CASSFRQGYGYTF
>TRBV25-1|TRBD1|TRBJ1-1|15
CASSLGQGRYTEAFF
>TRBV6-1|TRBD2|TRBJ2-1|15
CASSQLAGGKNEQFF
>TRBV6-5|TRBD1|TRBJ2-4|14
CASSPELGTASQYF
>TRBV27|TRBD1|TRBJ1-1|15
CASSSQDRGLHEAFF
>TRBV2|TRBD1|TRBJ1-5|14
CATSGGGGNQPQHF